This T cell receptor beta chain was captured by sequencing in a study of blood T cell repertoires in COVID-19. Study information: In each case, the material was cDNA or gDNA derived from T cells, B-cell-depleted T cells, or PBMCs.

TCRdb keeps only in-frame clones here, not all; method: immunoSEQ multiplex PCR. The sample gives 85,000 to 130,000 clones, 65% to 90% of which show up once; roughly 5% is in the top ten. Of note for this clone: The same CDR3 can be traced to other DNA sequences in this sample.

CDR3 length: 14 amino acids. CDR1 SGHRS and CDR2 YFSETQ come from the germline V gene. V was clipped by 0 bases and J by 5 bases, with 11 bases between them. The sample comprised peripheral blood. The V call is TRBV5-1, the J call TRBJ1-1, with D perhaps matching TRBD1 (6 bases). This TCR was sampled from a man aged 55 to 70 with acute or convalescent COVID-19. The CDR3, as DNA: TGCGCCAGCAGCTTGGCACAGGGTGGGACTGAAGCTTTCTTT. Translation: CASSLAQGGTEAFF. The variable domain in full, completed from reference TRBV5-1 and TRBJ1-1, reads KAGVTQTPRYLIKTRGQQVTLSCSPISGHRSVSWYQQTPGQGLQFLFEYFSETQRNKGNFPGRFSGRQFSNSRSEMNVSTLELGDSALYLCASSLAQGGTEAFFGQGTRLTVV.